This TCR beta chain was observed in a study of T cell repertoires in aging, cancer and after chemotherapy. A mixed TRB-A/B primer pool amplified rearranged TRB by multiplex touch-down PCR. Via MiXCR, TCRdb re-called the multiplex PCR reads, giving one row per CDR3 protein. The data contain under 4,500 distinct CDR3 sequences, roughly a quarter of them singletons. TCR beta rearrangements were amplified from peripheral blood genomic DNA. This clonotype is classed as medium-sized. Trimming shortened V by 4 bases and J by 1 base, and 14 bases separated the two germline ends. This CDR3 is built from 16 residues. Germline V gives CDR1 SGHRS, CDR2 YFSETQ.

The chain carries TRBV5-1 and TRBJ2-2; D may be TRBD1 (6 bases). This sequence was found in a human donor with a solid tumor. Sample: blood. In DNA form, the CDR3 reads TGCGCCAGCAGCCACGGATGGGGGCAGAACACCGGGGAGCTGTTTTTT. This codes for CASSHGWGQNTGELFF.